Listed here are 8 T cell receptor beta chains from one sample, sequenced in a study of regulatory T cells in long-lasting Graves disease. Specified time point: newly diagnosed GD, antithyroid drugs for less than 3 months. There was RNA extracted from PBMCs, and the TCR library was made from it. Relying on iRepertoire HTBI primers and Arm-PCR of CDR3 regions, the team built TCR beta libraries. TCRdb re-called the multiplex PCR reads with MiXCR, one entry per CDR3 protein. The top ten hold 9% to 15% of the sample, which has 450,000 to 600,000 distinct CDR3 sequences, about a sixth seen once. The data also belong to a second study, concerning T cells in Graves' hyperthyroidism and ophthalmopathy.

This specimen consisted of peripheral blood mononuclear cells (PBMCs), obtained at new diagnosis, from a patient treated with antithyroid drugs. The receptors derive from a man in his forties or fifties with Graves disease.

V is TRBV18 and J is TRBJ2-1; D is perhaps TRBD2 (6 bases). The CDR3 is 14 residues long. Deletions cut 6 bases from V and 2 bases from J, with 11 bases between. The germline V gene has CDR1 KGHSH and CDR2 LQKENI. The CDR3 DNA sequence: TGTGCCAGCTCCCCTAGCGAAACCTACAATGAGCAGTTCTTC. Its translation: CASSPSETYNEQFF.

With regard to this clonotype: One base away lies a much larger clone, so this may be a sequencing read error. V gene TRBV12-3 or TRBV12-4 combines with J gene TRBJ1-1; 9 bases map to TRBD1. The CDR3 is 14 amino acids. After removal of 8 bases from V and 6 bases from J, the junction contained 10 bases not matched to a gene. CDR3 loop: CASGYTGGRAEAFF. The CDR3 bases are TGTGCCAGCGGATACACAGGGGGCCGCGCTGAAGCTTTCTTT.

J is TRBJ2-3 and V is TRBV12-3 or TRBV12-4, with a weak D call TRBD2 (5 bases). The CDR3 is 14 amino acids. The V gene lost 7 bases and the J gene lost 4 bases, with 15 bases spanning the gap. The CDR3 sequence is CASILGGSPDTQYF. The CDR3 DNA is TGTGCCAGCATCTTGGGTGGGAGCCCAGATACGCAGTATTTT.

At least ten counts were recorded for this clonotype. The rearrangement joins TRBV28 to TRBJ2-4; 11 bases align to TRBD2. The CDR3 consists of 23 residues. Germline trimming cut 6 bases from V and 0 bases from J; bases unmatched to any gene: 25. CDR1 MDHEN and CDR2 SYDVKM come from the germline V gene. The CDR3, as DNA: TGTGCCAGCAGCTTCAGTGGACTAGCGGGTGCCTCTGTTCCGGCTAAAGCCAAAAACATTCAGTACTTC. It codes for CASSFSGLAGASVPAKAKNIQYF.

This clonotype was seen ten or more times. The chain carries TRBV7-9 and TRBJ2-7; 11 bases line up with TRBD1. The CDR3 length is 14 residues. Germline-derived CDR1 and CDR2 are SEHNR and FQNEAQ (reference sequence). Germline trimming cut 6 bases from V and 3 bases from J; bases unmatched to any gene: 4. This chain's CDR3 is CASSSDRGLYEQYF. The CDR3 region has the DNA TGTGCCAGCAGTTCGGACAGGGGGCTCTACGAGCAGTACTTC.

This clonotype was detected many times. The chain has TRBV28 and TRBJ2-2, with 8 bases matching TRBD1. With V trimmed by 4 bases and J by 1 base, 2 bases remained unmatched. The CDR3 is made up of 15 amino acids. CDR1 and CDR2 (germline): MDHEN, SYDVKM. Here the CDR3 reads CASSSGTGNTGELFF. CDR3 nucleotides: TGTGCCAGCAGTTCCGGGACAGGGAACACCGGGGAGCTGTTTTTT.

As to this clonotype: A read error is possible here, since a much larger clone lies one base away. This sequence joins TRBV7-9 and TRBJ2-7; 10 bases align to TRBD2. This CDR3 comprises 14 residues. Germline lookup yields CDR1 SEHNR and CDR2 FQNEAQ (reference sequence). The trim removed 5 bases at V and 3 bases at J, leaving 4 bases unmatched. CDR3 DNA sequence: TGTGCCAGCAGCCCCATAGCGGGAGGCTACGAGCAGTACTTC. It is translated as CASSPIAGGYEQYF.

This clonotype was picked up many times. This chain uses TRBV30 with TRBJ2-3; D is uncertain. Trimming removed 5 bases from V and 0 bases from J, with 12 bases in between. The germline CDR1 and CDR2 sequences are GTSNPN and SVGIG (reference sequence). The CDR3 totals 14 residues. The CDR3, as DNA: TGTGCCTGGTTGGGCCTGCCCAGCACAGATACGCAGTATTTT. It encodes CAWLGLPSTDTQYF.